This TCR beta chain was found in a study of shared clonotypes between healthy human individuals. The CDR3 extends over 15 amino acids. The germline CDR1 and CDR2 sequences are SNHLY and FYNNEI. V was trimmed by 2 bases and J by 3 bases, leaving 11 bases between them. TCRdb's table, derived via immunoSEQ multiplex PCR, lists solely in-frame clones and lacks some. The data show about 980,000 clones, 76% seen once. The V and J genes are TRBV2 and TRBJ2-1; D ambiguous. Source material: memory CD4+ T cells sorted from blood. Subset here: CD45RA-negative fraction. The receptor's source is a man aged 18 to 29 in good health. CDR3 sequence: CASSERPLYYNEQFF. DNA of the CDR3: TGTGCCAGCAGTGAAAGGCCATTATACTACAATGAGCAGTTCTTC. The full variable domain, its missing parts supplied by reference TRBV2 and TRBJ2-1, is EPEVTQTPSHQVTQMGQEVILRCVPISNHLYFYWYRQILGQKVEFLVSFYNNEISEKSEIFDDQFSVERPDGSNFTLKIRSTKLEDSAMYFCASSERPLYYNEQFFGPGTRLTVL.